The entry that follows covers one T cell receptor (beta chain) sequence. Its antigen is still unknown. This entry belongs to a study of cytomegalovirus exposure and HLA in healthy donors. Study-level findings and limits: The only immune exposure information that was available was CMV serostatus. Several of the most significant clusters appeared linked to common viral pathogens, based on a later analysis. Analysis was carried out at a later point, and it linked a missense DCLRE1C variant to TCR beta V- and J-gene trimming.

Donors counted as nominally healthy when sampled, yet unrecorded immune exposures were likely. Primers: 60 Vbeta forward and 13 Jbeta reverse. Sequencing was performed with immunoSEQ multiplex PCR; in TCRdb, only in-frame clones are kept and a portion is missing. The sample spans over 100,000 clones; the ten largest clones claim approximately 3.7%. This sequence originates from a man younger than 45 in good health and CMV-seronegative. Sequencing was performed on PBMCs.

DNA of the CDR3: TGTGCCAGCAGTGAGTCTAGGAATGGCTACACCTTC. Protein sequence: CASSESRNGYTF. This chain links TRBV2 with TRBJ1-2; D ambiguous. The CDR3 is 12 amino acids. Between the trimmed V and J ends, which lost 3 bases and 6 bases, there was a span of 8 bases. The germline V gene encodes CDR1 SNHLY and CDR2 FYNNEI.